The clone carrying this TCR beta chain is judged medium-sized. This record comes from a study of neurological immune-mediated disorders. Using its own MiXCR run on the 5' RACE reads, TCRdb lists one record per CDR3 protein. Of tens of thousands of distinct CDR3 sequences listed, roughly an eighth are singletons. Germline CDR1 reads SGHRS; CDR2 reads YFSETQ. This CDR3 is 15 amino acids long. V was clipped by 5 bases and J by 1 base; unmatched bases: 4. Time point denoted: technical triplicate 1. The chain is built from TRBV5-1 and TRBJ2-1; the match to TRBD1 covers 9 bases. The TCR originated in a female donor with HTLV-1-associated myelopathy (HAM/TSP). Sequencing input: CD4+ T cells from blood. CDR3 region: CASRPGQGSYNEQFF. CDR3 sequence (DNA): TGCGCCAGCAGACCGGGACAGGGTTCCTACAATGAGCAGTTCTTC.